Shown below are 26 T cell receptor beta chains from a single sample sequenced in a study of PD-L1 blockade in urothelial cancer. TCRdb's copy holds only in-frame clones and misses some; the assay was immunoSEQ multiplex PCR. The table lists 35,000 to 55,000 clones, 70% to 85% of them singletons. This sample comprised PBMCs, obtained around atezolizumab (anti-PD-L1) treatment. The source is a man aged 65 to 79 with urothelial cancer.

The chain joins TRBV12-5 to TRBJ2-5; TRBD2 might be the D (5 bases). V shed 3 bases and J shed 4 bases, with 9 bases lying between them. Germline CDR1 LGHNT, CDR2 FRNRAP. The CDR3 has 13 residues. The CDR3 region is CASGFFSAETQYF. The CDR3 DNA reads as TGTGCTAGTGGTTTCTTTAGCGCAGAGACCCAGTACTTC. Full variable domain (rest looked up from reference TRBV12-5 and TRBJ2-5): DARVTQTPRHKVTEMGQEVTMRCQPILGHNTVFWYRQTMMQGLELLAYFRNRAPLDDSGMPKDRFSAEMPDATLATLKIQPSEPRDSAVYFCASGFFSAETQYFGPGTRLLVL.

This chain uses TRBV19 with TRBJ2-2, with 8 bases aligning to TRBD1. Trimming at V came to 5 bases and at J to 3 bases, leaving 5 bases not matched to a gene. CDR3 length: 15 residues. Germline V lookup: CDR1 LNHDA, CDR2 SQIVND (reference sequence). The CDR3 spells CASSSDREHTGELFF. In DNA form, the CDR3 reads TGTGCCAGTAGTTCGGACAGGGAGCACACCGGGGAGCTGTTTTTT.

The chain joins TRBV5-1 to TRBJ1-2, with 8 bases matching TRBD1. Germline CDR1 and CDR2: SGHRS and YFSETQ. The CDR3 is made up of 13 amino acids. Losses at the gene ends were 10 bases for V and 3 bases for J; bases not matched to a gene: 8. Here the CDR3 DNA reads TGCGCCTCACAGGGGGTCCGCGACTATGGCTACACCTTC. The encoded protein is CASQGVRDYGYTF.

This chain links TRBV5-7 with TRBJ1-4, with 7 bases aligning to TRBD1. TRBV5-7 is flagged as an ORF with uncertain function. This CDR3 comprises 18 residues. The J segment lost 8 bases and the V segment lost 0 bases, leaving 16 bases of the junction unmatched. The CDR3 DNA is TGTGCCAGCAGCTTGGCGGTCGCTAGGGGGCCCTTCAGGGAAAAACTGTTTTTT. Translation gives CASSLAVARGPFREKLFF.

The CDR3 loop is CAISESRTGPYNEQFF. DNA of the CDR3: TGTGCCATCAGTGAGTCGCGGACAGGGCCATACAATGAGCAGTTCTTC. The V call is TRBV10-3, the J call TRBJ2-1; 8 bases are a match to TRBD1. CDR3 length equals 16 residues. Germline V gene lookup returns CDR1 ENHRY and CDR2 SYGVKD. V lost 0 bases to trimming and J lost 4 bases; unmatched junction nucleotides: 5.

This clone was seen just once. CDR3 DNA sequence: TGTGCCAGCAGTAGGGGCACAGGTGGAGAGACCCAGTACTTC. Encoded protein: CASSRGTGGETQYF. The genes are TRBV27 and TRBJ2-5, with D possibly being TRBD1 (5 bases). V was trimmed by 5 bases and J by 4 bases, leaving 14 bases between them. CDR1 and CDR2 (germline): MNHEY, SMNVEV (reference sequence). The CDR3 length is 14 residues.

This sequence joins TRBV9 and TRBJ2-7; D is possibly TRBD2 (6 bases). The germline CDR1 and CDR2 sequences are SGDLS and YYNGEE. The V end lost 4 bases, the J end lost 4 bases, and 24 bases lay between the germline ends. This CDR3 has 17 amino acids. CDR3 nucleotides: TGTGCCAGCAGCCCCTTCGCCGGGAGTATCGGCATTTACGAGCAGTACTTC. Protein sequence: CASSPFAGSIGIYEQYF.

The rearrangement joins TRBV11-2 to TRBJ2-1, with D uncertain. The CDR3 has 13 amino acids. The V end lost 5 bases, the J end lost 13 bases, and 18 bases lay between the germline ends. Germline CDR1 SGHAT, CDR2 FQNNGV. The CDR3 nucleotides read TGTGCCAGCAGCCGCCGCAACACCACCCGCCAGTTCTTC. This translates into CASSRRNTTRQFF.

This clone was recorded a few times. This chain links TRBV7-6 with TRBJ2-6, with TRBD1 matching 11 bases. The ends lost 2 bases at V and 1 base at J; junction bases unmatched: 4. The germline gives CDR1 SGHVS, CDR2 FNYEAQ. The CDR3 totals 18 residues. This CDR3 reads CASSLYGQGASGANVLTF. The CDR3 bases are TGTGCCAGCAGCTTATATGGACAGGGGGCTTCTGGGGCCAACGTCCTGACTTTC.

The rearrangement links TRBV13 to TRBJ2-3, with 8 positions matching TRBD2. V gave up 5 bases and J gave up 1 base; unmatched junction bases: 2. CDR1 PRHDT and CDR2 FYEKMQ come from the germline V gene (reference sequence). The CDR3 contains 14 residues. The CDR3 is CASSKTSGTDTQYF. The CDR3 DNA reads as TGTGCCAGCAGCAAGACTAGCGGCACAGATACGCAGTATTTT.

The CDR3 DNA is TGTGCCAGCAGCCTTGAAACAGGGGTGGGTGGCTACACCTTC. It is translated as CASSLETGVGGYTF. V gene TRBV7-2 combines with J gene TRBJ1-2; 7 nucleotides align to TRBD1. The ends lost 5 bases at V and 7 bases at J; junction bases unmatched: 10. Germline CDR1 SGHTA, CDR2 FQGNSA. The CDR3 extends over 14 amino acids.

The V and J genes are TRBV4-3 and TRBJ2-7; D remains unclear. This CDR3 has 18 residues. V was cut by 4 bases and J by 2 bases, with 24 bases left in between. In germline, CDR1 is LGHNA, CDR2 YSLEER. The CDR3 spells CASSLQVTQGRRAYEQYF. CDR3 DNA: TGCGCCAGCAGCCTCCAAGTCACGCAAGGAAGGAGAGCCTACGAGCAGTACTTC.

CDR3: CASSVEGQPIYEQYF. The CDR3 DNA is TGTGCCAGCAGCGTAGAGGGACAGCCCATCTACGAGCAGTACTTC. The chain couples TRBV9 to TRBJ2-7; 7 nucleotides agree with TRBD1. The CDR3 consists of 15 residues. V shed 0 bases and J 3 bases; nucleotides not matched to a gene: 6. Per the germline V gene, CDR1 is SGDLS and CDR2 is YYNGEE.

V and J are TRBV25-1 and TRBJ2-7; 14 nucleotides agree with TRBD2. V was pared by 4 bases and J by 1 base, with 3 bases of the junction left unmatched. Germline assignment: CDR1 MGHDK and CDR2 SYGVNS. The CDR3 runs to 16 residues. The CDR3 region has the DNA TGTGCCAGCAGTGGAGGGACTAGCGGGGGTTCCTACGAGCAGTACTTC. This translates into CASSGGTSGGSYEQYF.

The chain joins TRBV25-1 to TRBJ2-7; D perhaps matches TRBD1 (6 bases). The V end lost 5 bases, the J end lost 3 bases, and 20 bases lay between the germline ends. The CDR3 runs to 16 residues. Germline values: CDR1 MGHDK, CDR2 SYGVNS. The CDR3 region is CASSQGTGRHHYEQYF. CDR3 bases: TGTGCCAGCAGTCAGGGAACAGGGCGACATCACTACGAGCAGTACTTC.

The chain couples TRBV4-3 to TRBJ1-6; TRBD1 might be the D (6 bases). Germline V gene lookup returns CDR1 LGHNA and CDR2 YSLEER. Trimming pared 0 bases from V and 11 bases from J, leaving 14 bases between. This CDR3 is 15 amino acids long. The CDR3 here is CASSQDGTNKAPLHF. CDR3 bases: TGCGCCAGCAGCCAAGATGGGACAAATAAGGCACCCCTCCACTTT.

Comments on this clone: The junction does not match germline at one end; this may be a read error. This CDR3 is CASRLGGGPPEAFF. The CDR3 nucleotides are TGTGCCAGCAGATTAGGGGGGGGCCCCCCTGAAGCTTTCTTT. This chain links TRBV7-9 with TRBJ1-1, with D possibly matching TRBD1 (6 bases). CDR1 and CDR2 (germline): SEHNR, FQNEAQ (reference sequence). The CDR3 consists of 14 residues.

The chain couples TRBV18 to TRBJ2-1; D may be TRBD2 (6 bases). The CDR3 is made up of 13 amino acids. Germline-derived CDR1 and CDR2 are KGHSH and LQKENI. Trimming took 3 bases from V and 9 from J, leaving 12 bases between them. DNA for the CDR3: TGTGCCAGCTCACCGACTAGAGATGGTGAGCAGTTCTTC. The encoded protein is CASSPTRDGEQFF.

This chain uses TRBV28 with TRBJ2-7; tentatively, D is TRBD1 (5 bases). The V gene lost 2 bases and the J gene lost 2 bases, with 10 bases spanning the gap. The germline V gene has CDR1 MDHEN and CDR2 SYDVKM. The CDR3 runs to 14 residues. DNA for the CDR3: TGTGCCAGCAGTTTAGTAGGGGCGACCTACGAGCAGTACTTC. This gives the protein CASSLVGATYEQYF.

The sample holds a few counts of this clone. The chain employs TRBV7-9 and TRBJ2-2; 9 bases fit TRBD1. Looked up from germline, CDR1 is SEHNR and CDR2 is FQNEAQ (reference sequence). This CDR3 contains 16 residues. The V gene end was trimmed by 4 bases and the J gene end by 3 bases; junction bases not matched to a gene: 6. In nucleotides, the CDR3 is TGTGCCAGCAGCTCCTCCGGGACAGGGTACACCGGGGAGCTGTTTTTT. It specifies CASSSSGTGYTGELFF.

The gene calls are TRBV5-1 and TRBJ2-3; no definite D call. CDR3 size: 11 residues. Germline CDR1 is SGHRS and CDR2 is YFSETQ. Trimming stripped 1 base from V and 5 bases from J, with 2 bases between. The CDR3 spells CASSLQDTQYF. The DNA of the CDR3 is TGCGCCAGCAGCTTGCAAGATACGCAGTATTTT.

The rearrangement joins TRBV19 to TRBJ2-7; TRBD1 matches at 7 bases. The CDR3 spans 14 residues. Per germline, CDR1 LNHDA and CDR2 SQIVND (reference sequence). After removal of 1 base from V and 4 bases from J, the junction contained 4 bases not matched to a gene. The CDR3 region has the DNA TGTGCCAGTAGTATAGGCGACAGGGAGTACGAGCAGTACTTC. As protein: CASSIGDREYEQYF.

The chain carries TRBV5-4 and TRBJ2-2; 11 bases fit TRBD2. Looked up from germline, CDR1 is SGHNT and CDR2 is YYREEE (reference sequence). CDR3 length: 17 amino acids. V shed 4 bases, J shed 2 bases, and the junction held 7 bases outside the gene matches. CDR3 nucleotides: TGTGCCAGCAGCCAGGGGGGACTAGCGGTCAACACCGGGGAGCTGTTTTTT. This encodes CASSQGGLAVNTGELFF.

The chain is built from TRBV5-1 and TRBJ2-3; D remains ambiguous. Germline V gene sequence: CDR1 SGHRS, CDR2 YFSETQ. CDR3 length: 15 residues. Deletions cut 1 base from V and 3 bases from J, with 12 bases between. The CDR3 spells CASSLSQVRTDTQYF. In DNA form, the CDR3 reads TGCGCCAGCAGCTTGTCGCAGGTTAGGACAGATACGCAGTATTTT.

J is TRBJ2-7 and V is TRBV7-2, with a possible D match to TRBD1 (6 bases). Germline V CDR1 and CDR2: SGHTA, FQGNSA. The length of the CDR3 is 15 residues. V shed 5 bases and J shed 4 bases, with 18 bases lying between them. This CDR3 reads CASSLRQVSRYEQYF. The CDR3 DNA is TGTGCCAGCAGCCTACGACAGGTCTCCCGTTACGAGCAGTACTTC.

The CDR3 spells CASLGGGGRKNTEAFF. CDR3 bases: TGTGCCAGCCTGGGCGGGGGAGGTCGTAAGAACACTGAAGCTTTCTTT. The chain employs TRBV19 and TRBJ1-1; D perhaps matches TRBD1 (5 bases). The ends were cut back, 9 bases at V and 1 base at J, with 21 bases in the middle. This CDR3 comprises 16 residues. CDR1 is LNHDA and CDR2 is SQIVND in the germline V gene (reference sequence).